The clone carrying this TCR beta chain was recorded a few times. Its antigen is unknown. Study-wide results and caveats: Tumor Tregs overlapped most with tumor, then blood, naive CD4+ cells. The TCR gene usage of tumor memory CD4+ T cells clustered together with blood and lymph node memory CD4+ cells and with lymph node naive CD4+ cells.

Semi-nested PCR with Nested Universal Primer A followed constant-region reverse priming of full-length variable regions. TCRdb analysed the 5' RACE reads with MiXCR anew, one entry per CDR3 protein. The sample has about 60,000 distinct CDR3 sequences; more than 25% are singletons. The CDR3 loop spans 16 amino acids. V lost 5 bases and J lost 0, with 15 bases in between. Germline CDR1 is MNHEY and CDR2 is SVGAGI. The source is a female donor with breast cancer. The specimen sequenced was tumor-infiltrating naive CD4+ T cells sorted from the breast tumor. Specified subset: naive CD4+ T cells, CD4+CD45RA+CD25-. This chain connects TRBV6-5 to TRBJ2-3; D unclear. CDR3 sequence (DNA): TGTGCCAGCAGTCCCGGCTGGGCGGCGAGCACAGATACGCAGTATTTT. Protein sequence: CASSPGWAASTDTQYF.